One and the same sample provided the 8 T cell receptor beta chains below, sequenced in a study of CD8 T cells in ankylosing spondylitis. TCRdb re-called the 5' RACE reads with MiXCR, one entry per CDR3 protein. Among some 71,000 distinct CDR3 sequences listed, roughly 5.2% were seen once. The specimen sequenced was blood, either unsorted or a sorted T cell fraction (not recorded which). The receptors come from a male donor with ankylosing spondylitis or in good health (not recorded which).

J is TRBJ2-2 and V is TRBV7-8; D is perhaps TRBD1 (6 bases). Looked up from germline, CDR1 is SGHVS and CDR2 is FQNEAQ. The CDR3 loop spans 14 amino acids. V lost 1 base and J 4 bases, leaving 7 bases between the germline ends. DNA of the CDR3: TGTGCCAGCAGCTTAGTCAGGGGCACCGGGGAGCTGTTTTTT. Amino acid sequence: CASSLVRGTGELFF.

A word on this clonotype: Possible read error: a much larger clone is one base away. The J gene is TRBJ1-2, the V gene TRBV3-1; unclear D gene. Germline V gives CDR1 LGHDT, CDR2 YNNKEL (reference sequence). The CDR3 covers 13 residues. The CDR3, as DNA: TGTGCCAGCAGCCAAGGGGTGAACTATGACTACACCTTC. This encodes CASSQGVNYDYTF.

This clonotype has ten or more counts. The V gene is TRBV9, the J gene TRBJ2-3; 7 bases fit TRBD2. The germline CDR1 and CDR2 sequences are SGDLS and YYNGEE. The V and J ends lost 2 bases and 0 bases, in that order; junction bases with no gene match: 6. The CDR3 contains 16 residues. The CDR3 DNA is TGTGCCAGCAGCGTTCGGGACTACCTTAGCACAGATACGCAGTATTTT. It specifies CASSVRDYLSTDTQYF.

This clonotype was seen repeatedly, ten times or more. The CDR3 loop is CASSLLAGSQETQYF. In DNA form, the CDR3 reads TGTGCCAGCAGCCTCCTAGCGGGGAGCCAAGAGACCCAGTACTTC. The gene calls are TRBV3-1 and TRBJ2-5, with 9 bases lining up with TRBD2. CDR1 LGHDT and CDR2 YNNKEL come from the germline V gene (reference sequence). With V trimmed by 4 bases and J by 1 base, 4 bases remained unmatched. CDR3 length: 15 amino acids.

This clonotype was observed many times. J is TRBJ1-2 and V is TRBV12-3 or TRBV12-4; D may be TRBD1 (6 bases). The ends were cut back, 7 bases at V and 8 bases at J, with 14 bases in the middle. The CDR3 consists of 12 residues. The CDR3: CASTLGGSGYTF. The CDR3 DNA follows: TGTGCCAGCACCTTGGGGGGCTCGGGCTACACCTTC.

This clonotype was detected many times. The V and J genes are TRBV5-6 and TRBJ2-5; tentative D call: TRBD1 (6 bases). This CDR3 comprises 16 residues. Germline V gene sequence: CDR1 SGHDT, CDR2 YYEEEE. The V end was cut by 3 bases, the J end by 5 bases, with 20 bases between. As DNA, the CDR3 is TGTGCCAGCAGCTGGGACCCGACAGGAGAGCGGGAGACCCAGTACTTC. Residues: CASSWDPTGERETQYF.

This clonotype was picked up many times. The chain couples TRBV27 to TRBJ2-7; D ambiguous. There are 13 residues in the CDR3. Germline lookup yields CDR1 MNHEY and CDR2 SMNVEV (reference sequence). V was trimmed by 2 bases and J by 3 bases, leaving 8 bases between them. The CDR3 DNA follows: TGTGCCAGCAGTTTAGGGGAAAACTACGAGCAGTACTTC. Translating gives CASSLGENYEQYF.

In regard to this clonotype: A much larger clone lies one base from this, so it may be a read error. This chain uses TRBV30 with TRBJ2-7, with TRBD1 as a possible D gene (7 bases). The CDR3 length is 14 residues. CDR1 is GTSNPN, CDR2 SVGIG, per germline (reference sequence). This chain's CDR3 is CAWTPGGPDYGQYF. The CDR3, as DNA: TGTGCCTGGACCCCAGGGGGGCCAGACTACGGGCAGTACTTC.